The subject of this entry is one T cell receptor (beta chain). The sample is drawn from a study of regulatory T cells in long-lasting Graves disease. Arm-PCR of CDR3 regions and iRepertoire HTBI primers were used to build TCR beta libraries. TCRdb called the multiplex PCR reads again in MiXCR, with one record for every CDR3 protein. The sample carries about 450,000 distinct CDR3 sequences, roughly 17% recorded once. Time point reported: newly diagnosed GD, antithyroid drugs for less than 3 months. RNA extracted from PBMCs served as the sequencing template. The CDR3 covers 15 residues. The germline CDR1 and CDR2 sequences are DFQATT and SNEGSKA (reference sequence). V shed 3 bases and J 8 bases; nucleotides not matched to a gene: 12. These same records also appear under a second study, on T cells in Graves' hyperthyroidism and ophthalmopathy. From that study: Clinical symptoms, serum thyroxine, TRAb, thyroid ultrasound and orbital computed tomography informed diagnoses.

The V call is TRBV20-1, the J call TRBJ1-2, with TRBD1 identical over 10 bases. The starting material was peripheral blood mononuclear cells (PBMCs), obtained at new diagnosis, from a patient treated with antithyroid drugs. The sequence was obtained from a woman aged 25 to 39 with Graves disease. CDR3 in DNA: TGCAGTGCTAGGACAGGGGGCATGGTGGGACAAGGCTACACCTTC. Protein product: CSARTGGMVGQGYTF.